The T cell receptor beta chain under discussion was sequenced for a study of blood T cell repertoires in COVID-19 (TCRdb year 2020). Broadly, across the study: Samples from collaborators originated in the United States, Italy and Spain and spanned both the acute and convalescent phases of COVID-19. The material from the prospective study consisted of cDNA or gDNA derived from T cells, B-cell-depleted T cells, or PBMCs. Deeply sampled blood TCRbeta repertoires from subjects exposed to, actively infected with, or recovered from COVID-19 were included in the dataset. The repertoires were made available in a free public database intended to serve as a resource for research on the immune response to SARS-CoV-2. The samples were drawn from two sources: the first 160 participants of the ongoing ImmuneRACE study, and about 1,300 subjects contributed by 6 global collaborators. A de-identified subject ID, COVID-19 status, age in years and sex were almost always included in the sample metadata. Where HLA class I and class II types were available, the types were taken from metadata supplied by the sample provider, not from assay-based typing.

What the study reported, not specific to this receptor: How much clinical and demographic metadata was included differed by source and by participant, and the metadata was provided uncurated.

This clone appeared a few times. Its recognized antigen is unknown. Base qualities were left out, and no much larger clone turns up one base away. TCRbeta CDR3 regions were amplified from genomic DNA by means of the immunoSEQ Assay, a bias-controlled multiplex PCR. In the paper's pipeline: Nucleated cell counts per sample were estimated from amplification of reference gene primers within the assay. Sequence reads were collapsed and filtered to measure the absolute abundance of every unique TCRbeta CDR3 rearrangement. Productive Simpson clonality was computed per sample as the square root of Simpson's diversity index over productive rearrangements. Held by TCRdb, this immuneACCESS table contains in-frame sequences only and omits some clones. Under half of the omission traces to an unresolved V gene where checked; the cause of the rest is unknown. The D gene and trimming were derived from the DNA, and the V and J assignments and clone size from that table. The sample yields over 250,000 clones; 88% were counted once. 0.95% to 1% of the sample goes to the ten largest clones.

Samples from volunteer blood donors who had recovered from COVID-19 were contributed by a second Seattle source. Collaborating institutions collected whole blood in K2EDTA tubes following their own protocols. For TCRbeta analysis, collaborators shipped samples in one of three forms: frozen whole blood, isolated PBMCs, or DNA extracted from either of those sample types. The CDR3 measures 16 amino acids from cysteine to phenylalanine. CDR3 DNA is the only sequence kept; it has 48 bases, read in frame from the first base. The CDR1 and CDR2 encoded by the germline V gene are SGHDT and YYEEEE. Deletion took 4 bases off V and 8 bases off J, with a span of 24 bases between the germline ends.

The chain employs TRBV5-6 and TRBJ1-2, with TRBD1 as a weak D call on 5 bases. Material for sequencing was peripheral blood. The receptor was isolated from a woman between 40 and 50 years old who had recovered from COVID-19. The DNA sequence is TGTGCCAGCAGCCCGGAGGGGCTAGGCGCGCCTTCCGGCTACACCTTC. It codes for CASSPEGLGAPSGYTF.